One and the same sample provided the 24 T cell receptor beta chains below, sequenced in a study of technical replicates of blood from a few donors. Sequencing used immunoSEQ multiplex PCR; TCRdb keeps in-frame clones, though not all of them. The data hold 80,000 or so clones, with under 99% observed a single time. The sequenced sample was T cells isolated from PBMCs. All receptors come from a human donor in good health.

The chain uses TRBV2 and TRBJ2-3; no clear D gene. Trimming removed 6 bases from V and 0 bases from J, with 10 bases in between. This CDR3 is 14 amino acids long. Germline loops: CDR1 SNHLY, CDR2 FYNNEI. DNA for the CDR3: TGTGCCAGCAGAAGAACTACAAGCACAGATACGCAGTATTTT. As protein: CASRRTTSTDTQYF.

The rearrangement links TRBV5-1 to TRBJ1-5, with D possibly being TRBD1 (6 bases). V was shortened by 0 bases and J by 5 bases, with 9 bases between the two germline ends. Germline CDR1 reads SGHRS; CDR2 reads YFSETQ. The CDR3 extends over 14 amino acids. This CDR3 is CASSLGQADQPQHF. In nucleotides, the CDR3 is TGCGCCAGCAGCTTGGGACAGGCTGATCAGCCCCAGCATTTT. The full variable domain, in which reference TRBV5-1 and TRBJ1-5 provide the parts outside the CDR3, is KAGVTQTPRYLIKTRGQQVTLSCSPISGHRSVSWYQQTPGQGLQFLFEYFSETQRNKGNFPGRFSGRQFSNSRSEMNVSTLELGDSALYLCASSLGQADQPQHFGDGTRLSIL.

The genes are TRBV25-1 and TRBJ2-1; 12 nucleotides agree with TRBD2. Germline CDR1 is MGHDK and CDR2 is SYGVNS. CDR3 size: 14 residues. Germline trimming cut 8 bases from V and 10 bases from J; bases unmatched to any gene: 9. The CDR3 DNA is TGTGCCAGCGGTCGACTAGCGGGAGTAAAGGAGCAGTTCTTC. Translation: CASGRLAGVKEQFF.

The rearrangement joins TRBV5-1 to TRBJ2-7; D remains unclear. Trimming cost V 4 bases and J 0 bases, with 11 bases left between them. The CDR3 runs 14 residues. Germline V gene data show CDR1 as SGHRS and CDR2 as YFSETQ. CDR3 sequence: CASSVIGASYEQYF. CDR3 bases: TGCGCCAGCAGCGTTATCGGAGCCTCCTACGAGCAGTACTTC.

The chain carries TRBV7-3 and TRBJ2-3, with 14 bases matching TRBD2. V gave up 5 bases and J gave up 6 bases; unmatched junction bases: 1. The CDR3 spans 14 residues. Germline V gives CDR1 SGHTA, CDR2 FQGTGA. This CDR3 reads CASSRTSGRDTQYF. For the CDR3, the DNA is TGTGCCAGCAGCAGGACTAGCGGGAGGGATACGCAGTATTTT. Full variable domain (remainder filled in from reference TRBV7-3 and TRBJ2-3): GAGVSQTPSNKVTEKGKYVELRCDPISGHTALYWYRQSLGQGPEFLIYFQGTGAADDSGLPNDRFFAVRPEGSVSTLKIQRTERGDSAVYLCASSRTSGRDTQYFGPGTRLTVL.

The V call is TRBV28, the J call TRBJ2-5; TRBD1 might be the D (7 bases). This CDR3 contains 13 residues. Germline V gives CDR1 MDHEN, CDR2 SYDVKM. Between the trimmed V and J ends, which lost 8 bases and 2 bases, there was a span of 12 bases. CDR3 in amino acids: CASGSGGQETQYF. Written as DNA, the CDR3 is TGTGCCAGCGGCTCAGGGGGGCAAGAGACCCAGTACTTC.

The rearrangement uses TRBV5-1 and TRBJ2-1; possible D gene TRBD1, 6 bases. In germline, CDR1 is SGHRS, CDR2 YFSETQ. V gave up 8 bases and J gave up 8 bases, with 17 bases separating them. This CDR3 has 13 residues. The CDR3 sequence is CARGLQGTDEQFF. CDR3 sequence (DNA): TGCGCCAGGGGGTTACAGGGAACCGATGAGCAGTTCTTC.

For this clone: Other nucleotide sequences from this sample produce the same CDR3. The chain recombines TRBV28 with TRBJ1-5; D perhaps matches TRBD1 (5 bases). CDR3 length: 15 amino acids. Trimming stripped 3 bases from V and 7 bases from J, with 16 bases between. CDR1 and CDR2 from the germline V gene are MDHEN and SYDVKM. The CDR3 region has the DNA TGTGCCAGCAGTTTGGGGCAGGGCTTCCGGCAGCCCCAGCATTTT. The encoded protein is CASSLGQGFRQPQHF.

The V gene is TRBV29-1, the J gene TRBJ2-7; maybe TRBD2 (6 bases). This CDR3 has 12 amino acids. From germline, CDR1 is SQVTM and CDR2 ANQGSEA. V was trimmed by 4 bases and J by 4 bases, leaving 11 bases between them. The CDR3: CSVGRERYEQYF. CDR3 coding DNA: TGCAGCGTTGGCCGGGAGAGGTACGAGCAGTACTTC.

The genes are TRBV4-1 and TRBJ1-1; D is unresolved. The CDR3 is made up of 13 amino acids. Looked up from germline, CDR1 is MGHRA and CDR2 is YSYEKL. V was shortened by 0 bases and J by 2 bases, with 4 bases between the two germline ends. The CDR3: CASSQDPNTEAFF. Here the CDR3 DNA reads TGCGCCAGCAGCCAAGATCCTAACACTGAAGCTTTCTTT.

The V gene is TRBV10-1, the J gene TRBJ2-2; D gene unclear. CDR3 length: 13 amino acids. V dropped 0 bases and J dropped 4 bases, with 3 bases sitting between them. CDR1 is WNHNN and CDR2 is SYGVQD in the germline V gene (reference sequence). Here the CDR3 reads CASSESATGELFF. The CDR3 DNA follows: TGCGCCAGCAGTGAGTCAGCCACCGGGGAGCTGTTTTTT.

The chain uses TRBV5-1 and TRBJ2-5; 9 bases map to TRBD2. J gave up 0 bases and V 6 bases, and 9 bases lay outside the gene matches. Germline V lookup: CDR1 SGHRS, CDR2 YFSETQ. This CDR3 is built from 16 residues. CDR3 in DNA: TGCGCCAGCAAGGTGGGACTAGCTACTAACCAAGAGACCCAGTACTTC. The encoded protein is CASKVGLATNQETQYF.

The chain combines TRBV4-3 with TRBJ1-2; D is uncertain. From germline, CDR1 is LGHNA and CDR2 YSLEER. The CDR3 spans 15 residues. Trimming took off 0 bases at V and 4 bases at J, with 12 bases between the two ends. The CDR3 DNA reads TGCGCCAGCAGCCAAGATCCCCTTTCCCCCTATGGCTACACCTTC. Encoded protein: CASSQDPLSPYGYTF.

This chain joins TRBV4-3 and TRBJ1-5, with a weak D call TRBD1 (5 bases). CDR1 LGHNA and CDR2 YSLEER come from the germline V gene. The length of the CDR3 is 15 residues. Trimming removed 2 bases from V and 3 bases from J, with 11 bases in between. DNA of the CDR3: TGCGCCAGCAGCCAACGACAGAAGGACAATCAGCCCCAGCATTTT. Translation: CASSQRQKDNQPQHF.

The V and J genes are TRBV5-1 and TRBJ2-1; 8 bases are a match to TRBD2. CDR1 and CDR2 (germline): SGHRS, YFSETQ. Trimming took 0 bases from V and 6 from J; bases not matched to a gene: 5. The CDR3 totals 15 residues. The CDR3 DNA sequence: TGCGCCAGCAGCTTGGCGGTAGCGGGAACCAATGAGCAGTTCTTC. It is translated as CASSLAVAGTNEQFF.

The V and J genes are TRBV4-2 and TRBJ1-5, with D perhaps TRBD1 (5 bases). The CDR3 is 13 residues long. Germline lookup yields CDR1 LGHNA and CDR2 YNFKEQ. V lost 3 bases and J 5 bases, leaving 8 bases between the germline ends. The CDR3 loop reads CASSQGGDQPQHF. The CDR3, as DNA: TGTGCCAGCAGCCAGGGGGGAGATCAGCCCCAGCATTTT.

The V gene is TRBV5-1, the J gene TRBJ2-3; 9 nucleotides agree with TRBD1. CDR3 length equals 17 residues. The V segment lost 4 bases and the J segment 10 bases; nucleotides outside the gene matches: 19. Germline V gene lookup returns CDR1 SGHRS and CDR2 YFSETQ. The CDR3 sequence: CASSLNGDREDRRAQYF. DNA of the CDR3: TGCGCCAGCAGCCTTAATGGGGACAGGGAAGACCGTAGGGCGCAGTATTTT.

This chain joins TRBV6-5 and TRBJ1-4, with 8 bases identical to TRBD1. Trimming at V came to 8 bases and at J to 10 bases, leaving 15 bases not matched to a gene. This CDR3 contains 15 residues. Germline V gives CDR1 MNHEY, CDR2 SVGAGI. The CDR3 protein is CASRIYRGTLGKLFF. DNA for the CDR3: TGTGCCAGCCGCATATACAGGGGGACTTTGGGAAAACTGTTTTTT.

The V gene is TRBV7-9, the J gene TRBJ1-1; 11 bases align to TRBD1. There are 14 residues in the CDR3. Trimming at V came to 5 bases and at J to 6 bases, leaving 5 bases not matched to a gene. The V gene's germline CDR1 is SEHNR and CDR2 FQNEAQ (reference sequence). The CDR3 DNA sequence: TGTGCCAGCAGCCTACGGACAGGGGGCCCTGAAGCTTTCTTT. Protein: CASSLRTGGPEAFF.

This chain joins TRBV27 and TRBJ1-5; D gene unclear. Trimming left V 2 bases short and J 4 bases short, with 9 bases between. Germline CDR1 is MNHEY and CDR2 is SMNVEV (reference sequence). The CDR3 is 14 residues long. CDR3 sequence reads: CASSLAGINQPQHF. The CDR3 DNA sequence: TGTGCCAGCAGTTTAGCCGGGATAAATCAGCCCCAGCATTTT.

The chain is built from TRBV7-9 and TRBJ2-7; 7 positions match TRBD1. V trimming: 8 bases; J trimming: 1 base; junction bases outside the gene matches: 5. This CDR3 is 13 amino acids long. CDR1 is SEHNR, CDR2 FQNEAQ, per germline (reference sequence). CDR3 region: CASFRQGSYEQYF. The CDR3 DNA sequence: TGTGCCAGCTTCCGACAGGGTTCCTACGAGCAGTACTTC.

The chain combines TRBV6-6 with TRBJ1-4; possible D gene TRBD1, 6 bases. The germline V and J ends were trimmed by 2 bases and 8 bases, with 9 bases remaining between them. The CDR3 is made up of 13 amino acids. The germline V gene encodes CDR1 MNHNY and CDR2 SVGAGI (reference sequence). This CDR3 reads CASSYRTDEKLFF. The CDR3 coding sequence is TGTGCCAGCAGTTACCGGACAGACGAAAAACTGTTTTTT.

The chain combines TRBV13 with TRBJ2-5; TRBD1 aligns across 7 bases. The germline V gene has CDR1 PRHDT and CDR2 FYEKMQ (reference sequence). Trimming at V came to 4 bases and at J to 5 bases, leaving 10 bases not matched to a gene. This CDR3 comprises 15 residues. The CDR3 protein is CASSWGQRPRETQYF. In DNA form, the CDR3 reads TGTGCCAGCAGCTGGGGACAGCGACCCAGGGAGACCCAGTACTTC. Combining the CDR3 with reference TRBV13 and TRBJ2-5 gives the whole variable domain AAGVIQSPRHLIKEKRETATLKCYPIPRHDTVYWYQQGPGQDPQFLISFYEKMQSDKGSIPDRFSAQQFSDYHSELNMSSLELGDSALYFCASSWGQRPRETQYFGPGTRLLVL.

The V and J genes are TRBV5-8 and TRBJ2-1, with 9 bases that match TRBD1. Per the germline V gene, CDR1 is SGHTS and CDR2 is YDEGEE. V lost 2 bases to trimming and J lost 7 bases; unmatched junction nucleotides: 10. The CDR3 has 16 residues. The CDR3 DNA follows: TGTGCCAGCAGCTTCCGCCGACAGGGGGTTAGGAATGAGCAGTTCTTC. Protein sequence: CASSFRRQGVRNEQFF.